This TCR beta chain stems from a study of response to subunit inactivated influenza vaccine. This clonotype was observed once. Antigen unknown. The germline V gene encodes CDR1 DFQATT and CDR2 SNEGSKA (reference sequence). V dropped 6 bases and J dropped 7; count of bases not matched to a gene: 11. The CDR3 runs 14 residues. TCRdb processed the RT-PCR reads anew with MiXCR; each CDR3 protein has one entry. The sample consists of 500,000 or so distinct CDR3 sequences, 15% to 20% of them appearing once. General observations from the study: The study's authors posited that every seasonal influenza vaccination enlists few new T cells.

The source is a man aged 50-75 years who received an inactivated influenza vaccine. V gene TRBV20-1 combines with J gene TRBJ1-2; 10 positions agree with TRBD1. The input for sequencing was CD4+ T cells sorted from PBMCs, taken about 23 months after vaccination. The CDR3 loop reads CSAEVDRGRGGYTF. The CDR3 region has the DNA TGCAGTGCCGAAGTCGACAGGGGGCGAGGTGGCTACACCTTC.